These 19 T cell receptor beta chains originate from one sample sequenced in a study of cytomegalovirus exposure and HLA in healthy donors. This PCR relied on a set of 60 Vbeta primers and 13 Jbeta primers. The repertoire was sequenced with immunoSEQ multiplex PCR; TCRdb's copy has only in-frame clones and lacks some. This repertoire includes tens of thousands of clones. Sequencing was carried out using PBMCs. The source is a woman in her thirties or forties in good health and CMV-seropositive.

The gene calls are TRBV6-5 and TRBJ1-2; 7 bases match TRBD1. J lost 4 bases, V lost 4 bases, and 12 bases had no gene match. The germline CDR1 and CDR2 sequences are MNHEY and SVGAGI. The CDR3 runs to 16 residues. In DNA form, the CDR3 reads TGTGCCAGCAGTTCAGGGGGGCCGACTCCTTTCTATGGCTACACCTTC. This codes for CASSSGGPTPFYGYTF.

The chain has TRBV11-2 and TRBJ1-6; TRBD1 agrees at 7 bases. The CDR3 runs 14 residues. CDR1 and CDR2 from the germline V gene are SGHAT and FQNNGV. After removal of 5 bases from V and 8 bases from J, the junction contained 6 bases not matched to a gene. Here the CDR3 DNA reads TGTGCCAGCAGCCAACTCACAGGGGATTCACCCCTCCACTTT. This gives the protein CASSQLTGDSPLHF.

The chain recombines TRBV6-1 with TRBJ1-5; 10 positions match TRBD1. The CDR3 is made up of 14 amino acids. The germline CDR1 and CDR2 sequences are MNHNS and SASEGT. V was clipped by 7 bases and J by 6 bases; unmatched bases: 6. The CDR3 nucleotides are TGTGCCAGCACTATTGACAGGGGGCTTCAGCCCCAGCATTTT. Translating gives CASTIDRGLQPQHF.

J is TRBJ2-5 and V is TRBV9, with D possibly TRBD2 on 5 matching bases. The germline V gene has CDR1 SGDLS and CDR2 YYNGEE. The CDR3 is 12 amino acids. Trimming removed 7 bases at V and 3 bases at J, with 10 bases between. The CDR3 is CASSGIEETQYF. The CDR3 DNA reads TGTGCCAGCTCGGGGATCGAAGAGACCCAGTACTTC.

The chain employs TRBV28 and TRBJ2-2, with a possible D match to TRBD1 (5 bases). V gave up 5 bases and J gave up 1 base, with 8 bases separating them. The CDR3 is 14 amino acids. CDR1 is MDHEN, CDR2 SYDVKM, per germline. The CDR3 spells CASSDQGNTGELFF. Here the CDR3 DNA reads TGTGCCAGCAGTGACCAGGGGAACACCGGGGAGCTGTTTTTT.

V is TRBV6-6 and J is TRBJ1-3; D gene uncertain. The germline gives CDR1 MNHNY, CDR2 SVGAGI (reference sequence). The CDR3 runs 16 residues. The V and J ends lost 5 bases and 1 base respectively, with 15 bases between them. The CDR3 sequence: CASSTWTGESGNTIYF. The CDR3 region has the DNA TGTGCCAGCAGTACCTGGACCGGGGAGTCTGGAAACACCATATATTTT.

This chain joins TRBV11-2 and TRBJ2-1, with TRBD2 as a possible D gene (5 bases). The germline gives CDR1 SGHAT, CDR2 FQNNGV. The ends were cut back, 5 bases at V and 4 bases at J, with 24 bases in the middle. This CDR3 has 18 amino acids. As DNA, the CDR3 is TGTGCCAGCAGCACGTTAGGGAGAGTGGGCGGATCGTACAATGAGCAGTTCTTC. Translation: CASSTLGRVGGSYNEQFF.

The chain carries TRBV6-5 and TRBJ1-2; a possible D gene is TRBD1 (6 bases). Trimming stripped 5 bases from V and 5 bases from J, with 15 bases between. The germline V gene has CDR1 MNHEY and CDR2 SVGAGI. CDR3 size: 14 residues. The CDR3, as DNA: TGTGCCAGCAGTCCAGGACAGTTCCGTTATGGCTACACCTTC. Amino acid sequence: CASSPGQFRYGYTF.

The rearrangement uses TRBV28 and TRBJ2-5, with D possibly being TRBD2 (5 bases). The CDR3 is 12 amino acids. V shed 4 bases and J shed 9 bases, with 12 bases lying between them. Looked up from germline, CDR1 is MDHEN and CDR2 is SYDVKM. CDR3 sequence: CASSYAFGAQYF. The DNA of the CDR3 is TGTGCCAGCAGTTATGCATTCGGGGCCCAGTACTTC.

The rearrangement joins TRBV28 to TRBJ1-1; perhaps TRBD1 as D (6 bases). The V end lost 6 bases, the J end lost 0 bases, and 11 bases lay between the germline ends. Germline loops: CDR1 MDHEN, CDR2 SYDVKM. There are 14 residues in the CDR3. The CDR3 DNA is TGTGCCAGCAGCCCGGGGGGCCTGAACACTGAAGCTTTCTTT. It is translated as CASSPGGLNTEAFF.

This chain joins TRBV15 and TRBJ2-1, with 9 bases identical to TRBD2. V lost 1 base, J lost 1 base, and 2 bases stayed unmatched. CDR1 LNHNV and CDR2 YYDKDF come from the germline V gene (reference sequence). This CDR3 is built from 16 residues. CDR3 in amino acids: CATSRAAGGSYNEQFF. CDR3 sequence (DNA): TGTGCCACCAGCAGAGCTGCGGGAGGGTCCTACAATGAGCAGTTCTTC.

The V and J genes are TRBV6-5 and TRBJ2-7; 7 bases match TRBD2. CDR3 length: 13 amino acids. The germline V gene encodes CDR1 MNHEY and CDR2 SVGAGI. The ends lost 6 bases at V and 2 bases at J; junction bases unmatched: 4. CDR3: CASRAGPAYEQYF. CDR3 bases: TGTGCCAGCAGAGCGGGACCAGCCTACGAGCAGTACTTC.

The chain joins TRBV7-8 to TRBJ2-7; TRBD2 matches 8 bases. This CDR3 has 14 amino acids. V lost 4 bases, J lost 0 bases, and 2 bases stayed unmatched. Germline V lookup: CDR1 SGHVS, CDR2 FQNEAQ. CDR3 loop: CASSSGGPSYEQYF. DNA of the CDR3: TGTGCCAGCAGCTCGGGGGGGCCCTCCTACGAGCAGTACTTC.

V is TRBV5-5 and J is TRBJ1-1, with no clear D. The CDR3 extends over 15 amino acids. V was cut by 6 bases and J by 1 base, with 16 bases left in between. In germline, CDR1 is SGHKS, CDR2 YYEKEE (reference sequence). CDR3 sequence (DNA): TGTGCCAGCATGAACCCGGGGTACTCGAACACTGAAGCTTTCTTT. It translates to CASMNPGYSNTEAFF.

J is TRBJ2-1 and V is TRBV9, with TRBD2 matching over 8 bases. CDR1 is SGDLS, CDR2 YYNGEE, per germline. CDR3 length: 15 residues. The J segment lost 6 bases and the V segment lost 0 bases, leaving 5 bases of the junction unmatched. The CDR3 spells CASSVVAGGPNEQFF. DNA of the CDR3: TGTGCCAGCAGCGTAGTTGCGGGAGGCCCCAATGAGCAGTTCTTC.

The chain uses TRBV29-1 and TRBJ1-4; TRBD1 matches 9 bases. The V gene end was trimmed by 6 bases and the J gene end by 7 bases; junction bases not matched to a gene: 9. The CDR3 sequence is 14 residues long. The germline V gene has CDR1 SQVTM and CDR2 ANQGSEA. In DNA, the CDR3 is TGCAGCGTCGGTACAGGGGGCGATGGTGAAAAACTGTTTTTT. As protein: CSVGTGGDGEKLFF.

The CDR3 nucleotides read TGTGCCAGCAGCGCTTGGGCGGGGGGGCGCAATGAGCAGTTCTTC. Its translation is CASSAWAGGRNEQFF. The chain carries TRBV7-9 and TRBJ2-1, with 9 positions matching TRBD2. The trim removed 5 bases at V and 6 bases at J, leaving 8 bases unmatched. Germline CDR1 is SEHNR and CDR2 is FQNEAQ (reference sequence). This CDR3 region has 15 residues.

The chain uses TRBV27 and TRBJ2-1; D uncertain. Germline CDR1 reads MNHEY; CDR2 reads SMNVEV (reference sequence). The CDR3 is 15 residues long. V lost 6 bases, J lost 0 bases, and 12 bases lay in between. The CDR3 nucleotides read TGTGCCAGCAGCCCTGCAGGAAGCTCCTACAATGAGCAGTTCTTC. Its protein product is CASSPAGSSYNEQFF.

The chain joins TRBV7-9 to TRBJ1-1; tentatively, D is TRBD1 (5 bases). Germline CDR1 SEHNR, CDR2 FQNEAQ (reference sequence). CDR3 length: 13 amino acids. The V end lost 2 bases, the J end lost 1 base, and 5 bases lay between the germline ends. The CDR3, as DNA: TGTGCCAGCAGCTTAACAGGGAACACTGAAGCTTTCTTT. Protein product: CASSLTGNTEAFF. The full variable domain, in which reference TRBV7-9 and TRBJ1-1 provide the parts outside the CDR3, is DTGVSQNPRHKITKRGQNVTFRCDPISEHNRLYWYRQTLGQGPEFLTYFQNEAQLEKSRLLSDRFSAERPKGSFSTLEIQRTEQGDSAMYLCASSLTGNTEAFFGQGTRLTVV.